Listed here are 18 T cell receptor beta chains from one sample, sequenced in a study of T cell responses to AZD1222 COVID-19 vaccine. Libraries were prepared by immunoSEQ multiplex PCR; TCRdb keeps only in-frame clonotypes and omits some of them. The table records around 170,000 clones, roughly 88% of them present only once. The specimen was peripheral blood, collected on day 0 of AZD1222 vaccination. These receptors were collected from an adult in good health.

The chain links TRBV25-1 to TRBJ1-2; a possible D gene is TRBD1 (5 bases). Germline assignment: CDR1 MGHDK and CDR2 SYGVNS. CDR3 length: 14 residues. V dropped 2 bases and J dropped 0 bases, with 7 bases sitting between them. In DNA, the CDR3 is TGTGCCAGCAGTGAAGGGGGGACTAACTATGGCTACACCTTC. It yields the protein CASSEGGTNYGYTF.

The rearrangement links TRBV24-1 to TRBJ1-4; the match to TRBD1 covers 8 bases. V shed 4 bases, J shed 4 bases, and the junction held 4 bases outside the gene matches. CDR3 size: 15 residues. Germline V gives CDR1 KGHDR, CDR2 SFDVKD. CDR3 in amino acids: CATSEGTGYNEKLFF. CDR3 in DNA: TGTGCCACCAGTGAGGGGACAGGCTATAATGAAAAACTGTTTTTT.

V and J are TRBV2 and TRBJ1-1; 8 nucleotides match TRBD1. The CDR3 is 15 residues long. CDR1 and CDR2 from the germline V gene are SNHLY and FYNNEI. V lost 4 bases and J lost 6; bases outside the gene matches: 10. CDR3 region: CASSGDRGPAAEAFF. CDR3 in DNA: TGTGCCAGCAGTGGAGACAGGGGCCCCGCAGCTGAAGCTTTCTTT. Filled out from reference TRBV2 and TRBJ1-1, the complete variable domain reads EPEVTQTPSHQVTQMGQEVILRCVPISNHLYFYWYRQILGQKVEFLVSFYNNEISEKSEIFDDQFSVERPDGSNFTLKIRSTKLEDSAMYFCASSGDRGPAAEAFFGQGTRLTVV.

The rearrangement links TRBV19 to TRBJ2-7; D remains ambiguous. Germline V gene lookup returns CDR1 LNHDA and CDR2 SQIVND (reference sequence). The V end was cut by 4 bases, the J end by 4 bases, with 5 bases between. The CDR3 runs 11 residues. The CDR3 DNA reads as TGTGCCAGTAGTAACTATTACGAGCAGTACTTC. Protein sequence: CASSNYYEQYF.

The rearrangement joins TRBV16 to TRBJ1-2, with TRBD1 matching over 7 bases. Germline lookup yields CDR1 KGHSY and CDR2 FQNENV. The CDR3 has 14 amino acids. The V segment lost 3 bases and the J segment 6 bases; nucleotides outside the gene matches: 7. This chain's CDR3 is CASSHTGTENGYTF. The DNA for the CDR3 is TGTGCCAGCAGCCACACCGGGACAGAAAATGGCTACACCTTC.

The chain combines TRBV25-1 with TRBJ1-3; D uncertain. The CDR3 has 16 amino acids. Trimming cost V 3 bases and J 0 bases, with 12 bases left between them. Per the germline V gene, CDR1 is MGHDK and CDR2 is SYGVNS. CDR3 sequence: CASSDTKWPSGNTIYF. The CDR3 nucleotides read TGTGCCAGCAGTGATACCAAGTGGCCCTCTGGAAACACCATATATTTT.

The J gene is TRBJ2-3, the V gene TRBV10-3, with 14 bases aligning to TRBD2. Germline assignment: CDR1 ENHRY and CDR2 SYGVKD. The CDR3 covers 15 residues. Trimming cost V 6 bases and J 3 bases; bases outside gene matches: 2. The CDR3 region is CAIRGTSGSTDTQYF. CDR3 DNA: TGTGCCATCAGGGGGACTAGCGGGAGTACAGATACGCAGTATTTT.

The genes are TRBV3-1 (or the pseudogene TRBV3-2) and TRBJ2-3, with 13 bases matching TRBD2. In germline, CDR1 is LGHDT, CDR2 YNNKEL (reference sequence). With V trimmed by 1 base and J by 4 bases, 8 bases remained unmatched. The CDR3 is 18 amino acids. The CDR3 region is CASSQVTTSGGPADTQYF. The CDR3, as DNA: TGTGCCAGCAGCCAAGTGACGACTAGCGGGGGGCCGGCAGATACGCAGTATTTT.

The chain recombines TRBV5-4 with TRBJ2-5; no reliable D call. Looked up from germline, CDR1 is SGHNT and CDR2 is YYREEE (reference sequence). This CDR3 spans 12 amino acids. V lost 3 bases and J 2 bases, leaving 5 bases between the germline ends. The CDR3 reads CASSYSQETQYF. CDR3 coding DNA: TGTGCCAGCAGCTACAGTCAAGAGACCCAGTACTTC.

In its sample, this clone was seen once. The CDR3 protein is CASSLVSGFAGNTIYF. In DNA, the CDR3 is TGTGCCAGCAGCTTAGTGTCGGGGTTTGCTGGAAACACCATATATTTT. V usage is TRBV7-2 and J usage is TRBJ1-3; D gene uncertain. V lost 1 base to trimming and J lost 2 bases, with 12 bases between them. This CDR3 spans 16 amino acids. CDR1 is SGHTA, CDR2 FQGNSA, per germline. Combining the CDR3 with reference TRBV7-2 and TRBJ1-3 gives the whole variable domain GAGVSQSPSNKVTEKGKDVELRCDPISGHTALYWYRQSLGQGLEFLIYFQGNSAPDKSGLPSDRFSAERTGGSVSTLTIQRTQQEDSAVYLCASSLVSGFAGNTIYFGEGSWLTVV.

V gene TRBV24-1 combines with J gene TRBJ2-1, with D perhaps TRBD2 (5 bases). This CDR3 contains 17 residues. Germline V gene lookup returns CDR1 KGHDR and CDR2 SFDVKD. V was clipped by 4 bases and J by 6 bases, with 21 bases between them. The CDR3 DNA follows: TGTGCCACCAGTGACACCTCCTTGATGGGAGCGCTCAATGAGCAGTTCTTC. This sequence encodes CATSDTSLMGALNEQFF.

The chain combines TRBV30 with TRBJ1-6; a weak D match, TRBD1 (5 bases). Germline lookup yields CDR1 GTSNPN and CDR2 SVGIG (reference sequence). V lost 7 bases to trimming and J lost 4 bases, with 17 bases between them. The CDR3 spans 15 residues. The CDR3, as DNA: TGTGCCTCCCCGGGGGGAGTTTTATATAATTCACCCCTCCACTTT. Translation: CASPGGVLYNSPLHF.

The genes are TRBV25-1 and TRBJ1-2; no clear D gene. CDR3 size: 13 residues. Trimming took 3 bases from V and 2 from J, leaving 7 bases between them. CDR1 is MGHDK and CDR2 is SYGVNS in the germline V gene. The CDR3 coding sequence is TGTGCCAGCAGTGACCCCCCCAACTATGGCTACACCTTC. Translation gives CASSDPPNYGYTF.

The gene calls are TRBV2 and TRBJ1-2; D is perhaps TRBD1 (6 bases). The germline CDR1 and CDR2 sequences are SNHLY and FYNNEI. V shed 4 bases and J shed 4 bases, with 13 bases lying between them. CDR3 size: 14 residues. The CDR3 nucleotides are TGTGCCAGCAGTGGCCCAGGGACAAGCTATGGCTACACCTTC. This codes for CASSGPGTSYGYTF.

The J gene is TRBJ2-4, the V gene TRBV4-3, with a weak D call TRBD2 (7 bases). This CDR3 is 18 amino acids long. CDR1 LGHNA and CDR2 YSLEER come from the germline V gene. V was cut by 0 bases and J by 0 bases, with 15 bases left in between. The CDR3 DNA follows: TGCGCCAGCAGCCAAGAGGGGGGGCACCCCCTAGCCAAAAACATTCAGTACTTC. Protein product: CASSQEGGHPLAKNIQYF.

Remarks on this clone: Within the sample, other DNA sequences also encode this same CDR3. V usage is TRBV9 and J usage is TRBJ2-7; TRBD1 or TRBD2 may be the D gene (5 bases each). The CDR3 has 14 amino acids. Trimming stripped 2 bases from V and 0 bases from J, with 9 bases between. Germline V gene sequence: CDR1 SGDLS, CDR2 YYNGEE. The CDR3 protein is CASSVGAVSYEQYF. The DNA for the CDR3 is TGTGCCAGCAGCGTCGGGGCAGTCTCCTACGAGCAGTACTTC.

The rearrangement joins TRBV24-1 to TRBJ2-2; TRBD1 aligns across 8 bases. From germline, CDR1 is KGHDR and CDR2 SFDVKD. CDR3 length equals 19 residues. V shed 0 bases and J 4 bases; nucleotides not matched to a gene: 12. The CDR3 here is CATSDLKFGDRSGTGELFF. The CDR3 DNA follows: TGTGCCACCAGTGATTTGAAGTTTGGGGACAGGTCCGGCACCGGGGAGCTGTTTTTT.

The rearrangement joins TRBV5-5 to TRBJ2-6, with D perhaps matching TRBD1 (5 bases). The CDR3 extends over 18 amino acids. V was cut by 4 bases and J by 0 bases, with 17 bases left in between. The germline CDR1 and CDR2 sequences are SGHKS and YYEKEE (reference sequence). The CDR3: CASSVTVRKSSGANVLTF. CDR3 in DNA: TGTGCCAGCAGCGTGACAGTGAGGAAAAGCTCTGGGGCCAACGTCCTGACTTTC.